This T cell receptor (beta chain) originates from a study of vaccination and CD4 T cells after COVID-19. Study summary: In the convalescent cohort, there were six males and four females, two of them Hispanic.

The V gene lost 5 bases and the J gene lost 2 bases, with 23 bases spanning the gap. Germline CDR1 and CDR2: DFQATT and SNEGSKA (reference sequence). The CDR3 extends over 17 amino acids. The Oncomine TCR Beta short-read assay sequenced DNA from cultured CD4+ T cells. Using its own MiXCR run on the PCR reads, TCRdb lists one record per CDR3 protein. The table has tens of thousands of distinct CDR3 sequences, less than 35% seen once. This sample's time point: late sampling 161 to 241 days after vaccination in three convalescent patients. Treatment in this sample: roughly 11-day PBMC culture with coronavirus spike peptide pools or control peptides (ViraFEST assay). From the roughly ten-day cultures, CD4+ T cells were isolated by negative selection. This clonotype has a handful of counts. Its antigen remains unidentified.

The rearrangement links TRBV20-1 to TRBJ2-3; D is possibly TRBD2 (6 bases). Source: CD4+ T cells from blood, cultured in vitro, taken about 7 months after SARS-CoV-2 vaccination. This sequence was found in a human donor who had recovered from COVID-19. DNA for the CDR3: TGCAGTGCTCAACCCGCGGATGGGGGGTCCTACACAGATACGCAGTATTTT. It is translated as CSAQPADGGSYTDTQYF.